Listed below are T cell receptor beta chains from one sample, sequenced in a study of post-analysis software for immune sequencing data. TCRdb used MiXCR to reprocess the PCR reads, holding one entry per CDR3 protein. The sample records around 250,000 distinct CDR3 sequences, 35% to 40% being singletons. The sequencing input was blood. The receptors originated from a girl aged 10 to 17 with multiple sclerosis. Both conserved end residues are part of each CDR3. Fields, in order: D gene, V gene, J gene, clone size, CDR3 DNA, CDR3 protein. A D gene is named only where the DNA matches it firmly. Size is stated for part of the rows, as once, few or many counts, or as a class when the clone is expanded.

.	TRBV20-1	TRBJ2-5	.	TGCAGTGCTGGGGCGCAGCCGGAGACCCAGTACTTC	CSAGAQPETQYF
TRBD1	TRBV29-1	TRBJ2-1	medium-sized	TGCAGCGGGGATCACGGGACAGGGCCGGATGAGCAGTTCTTC	CSGDHGTGPDEQFF
.	TRBV12-3/TRBV12-4	TRBJ2-3	.	TGTGCCAGCATCCGGGGACGAGCGGCAGATACGCAGTATTTT	CASIRGRAADTQYF
TRBD2	TRBV6-2/TRBV6-3	TRBJ2-3	once	TGTGCCAACAGGAAACTAGCGGCCACAGATACGCAGTATTTT	CANRKLAATDTQYF
TRBD2	TRBV27	TRBJ2-4	many	TGTGCCAGCAGTCCACTAGCGACTCTAGCCAAAAACATTCAGTACTTC	CASSPLATLAKNIQYF
.	TRBV24-1	TRBJ1-2	once	TGTACCACCAGTGATTTAGGGTCCATCCGGAGCTACACCTTC	CTTSDLGSIRSYTF
.	TRBV24-1	TRBJ2-7	.	TGTGCCACGCCCTCACCGGGGAGTTTGACCTACGAGCAGTACTTC	CATPSPGSLTYEQYF
.	TRBV6-5	TRBJ2-3	many	TGTGCCAGCAGTGGGCGTCAGGGGATGGGCACAGATACGCAGTATTTT	CASSGRQGMGTDTQYF
TRBD2	TRBV20-1	TRBJ2-2	.	TGCGGTGCTAGCGTACCTAGCGGGCCAGAGGACACCGGGGAGCTGTTTTTT	CGASVPSGPEDTGELFF
TRBD1	TRBV9	TRBJ1-5	many	TGTGCCAGCAGCGCGACAGGGGGTGATCAGCCCCAGCATTTT	CASSATGGDQPQHF
TRBD2	TRBV7-2	TRBJ2-3	.	TGTGCCAGCAGGCGGGGGAGCACAGATACGCAGTATTTT	CASRRGSTDTQYF
.	TRBV5-1	TRBJ1-5	many	TGCGCCAGCAGCCACCCGCTAGGAAATCAGCCCCAGCATTTT	CASSHPLGNQPQHF
TRBD2	TRBV20-1	TRBJ2-1	.	TGCAGTGCTGCAACCCTAGCGGGGGGGCTCAATGAGCAGTTCTTC	CSAATLAGGLNEQFF
.	TRBV10-3	TRBJ1-4	many	TGTGCCATCAGTGGGGACTCGGGTGAAAAACTGTTTTTT	CAISGDSGEKLFF
TRBD1	TRBV6-2/TRBV6-3	TRBJ2-3	many	TGTGCCAGCAGTTACCAGGGGGCGAGGGATACGCAGTATTTT	CASSYQGARDTQYF
.	TRBV7-2	TRBJ2-5	many	TGTGCCAGCAGCTCGCCGAACGGAGAGACCCAGTACTTC	CASSSPNGETQYF
TRBD2	TRBV20-1	TRBJ2-7	.	TGCAGTGCTAGTACGACTAGCCTTCGCTACGAGCAGTACTTC	CSASTTSLRYEQYF
TRBD2	TRBV4-2	TRBJ2-1	.	TGTGCCAGCAGCCAAGATACTAGCGGGGGGAGGAATGAGCAGTTCTTC	CASSQDTSGGRNEQFF
TRBD2	TRBV3-1	TRBJ2-1	.	TGTGCCAGCAGCCTGACGGGACACGGTCTAGCGGGCCGCGATGAGCAGTTCTTC	CASSLTGHGLAGRDEQFF
.	TRBV5-4	TRBJ2-5	.	TGTGCCAGCAGCTTGTCGCTACAAGAGACCCAGTACTTC	CASSLSLQETQYF
TRBD2	TRBV27	TRBJ2-1	few	TGTGCCAGCAGTTTTGCGGGAGGGGGTTACAATGAGCAGTTCTTC	CASSFAGGGYNEQFF
TRBD1	TRBV7-9	TRBJ1-1	few	TGTGCCAGCAGCCTCCGGGACAGGGGGCCCGCTGAAGCTTTCTTT	CASSLRDRGPAEAFF
TRBD1	TRBV28	TRBJ2-7	many	TGTGCCAGCAGTAACGGGGGACAGGGTAAGGAGCAGTACTTC	CASSNGGQGKEQYF
.	TRBV12-3/TRBV12-4	TRBJ2-3	.	TGTGCCAGCAGTTTGAGACTCCCAAAGGCAGGTACGCAGTATTTT	CASSLRLPKAGTQYF
TRBD2	TRBV7-2	TRBJ2-2	.	TGTGCCAGCAGCTTAACTAGCGGGAGCGGGGAGCTGTTTTTT	CASSLTSGSGELFF
.	TRBV12-3/TRBV12-4	TRBJ1-1	many	TGTGCCAGCAGCCCCGGGGCGGGGAACACTGAAGCTTTCTTT	CASSPGAGNTEAFF
TRBD2	TRBV3-1	TRBJ2-1	many	TGTGCCAGCAGCCTAGGCCCCGGGACTAGCGGGATAAATGAGCAGTTCTTC	CASSLGPGTSGINEQFF
.	TRBV25-1	TRBJ1-1	few	TGTGCCAGCAGTGAATCCCGGGCAGGGAACCTAAACACTGAAGCTTTCTTT	CASSESRAGNLNTEAFF
.	TRBV25-1	TRBJ2-1	many	TGTGCCAGCAGTGTCCATCTCTACAATGAGCAGTTCTTC	CASSVHLYNEQFF
TRBD1	TRBV7-2	TRBJ2-5	many	TGTGCCAGCAGCGCACAGGGGGCGCCCCGAGAGACCCAGTACTTC	CASSAQGAPRETQYF
TRBD2	TRBV20-1	TRBJ2-3	many	TGCAGTGCCCCAAGCGGGGGGCGGACAGATACGCAGTATTTT	CSAPSGGRTDTQYF
.	TRBV5-1	TRBJ2-3	many	TGCGCCAGCAGCTTGGTTTACACAGATACGCAGTATTTT	CASSLVYTDTQYF
.	TRBV6-2/TRBV6-3	TRBJ1-1	.	TGTGCCAGCAGTTGGGACCCTGCCATAGAAGCTTTCTTT	CASSWDPAIEAFF
.	TRBV18	TRBJ2-7	once	TGTGCCAGCTCACCAAGGGAGACAGAGCAGTACTTC	CASSPRETEQYF
.	TRBV5-1	TRBJ1-1	few	TGCGCCAGCAGCTTCGAGCCTATGAACACTGAAGCTTTCTTT	CASSFEPMNTEAFF
TRBD1	TRBV3-1	TRBJ1-2	many	TGTGCCAGCAGCCCCCGGGACAGCATCCTCTATGGCTACACCTTC	CASSPRDSILYGYTF
.	TRBV20-1	TRBJ1-1	.	TGCAGTGCTAGGCGGGGTAGCACTGAAGCTTTCTTT	CSARRGSTEAFF
TRBD1	TRBV6-1	TRBJ2-7	many	TGTGCCAGCACCCGGACAGGGGGGACAAGCTACGAGCAGTACTTC	CASTRTGGTSYEQYF
.	TRBV5-1	TRBJ1-2	many	TGCGCCAGCAGCTTGGAGAGGGGATCCCCTTATGGCTACACCTTC	CASSLERGSPYGYTF
.	TRBV7-3	TRBJ2-4	many	TGTGCCAGCAGCCCTACACGGAAAGGGGAACTAGCCAAAAACATTCAGTACTTC	CASSPTRKGELAKNIQYF
TRBD2	TRBV20-1	TRBJ2-3	.	TGCAGTGCCAATAAACTAGCGGCTAGCACAGATACGCAGTATTTT	CSANKLAASTDTQYF
.	TRBV20-1	TRBJ2-7	.	TGCAGTGCAGGTACTGGTAGCTCCTACGAGCAGTACTTC	CSAGTGSSYEQYF
TRBD1	TRBV7-8	TRBJ1-2	.	TGTGCCAGCAGCCAGGGACAGGGTACGATTGGCTACACCTTC	CASSQGQGTIGYTF
.	TRBV28	TRBJ2-3	.	TGTGCCAGCAGTCTCCAGGGGAACACAGATACGCAGTATTTT	CASSLQGNTDTQYF
TRBD2	TRBV5-1	TRBJ2-5	many	TGCGCCAGCAGCTTGGGGTCTAGCGGTGGGGAGACCCAGTACTTC	CASSLGSSGGETQYF
TRBD1	TRBV29-1	TRBJ2-3	.	TGCAGCGTGTGGGGACAGGGTGGCACAGATACGCAGTATTTT	CSVWGQGGTDTQYF
.	TRBV30	TRBJ2-7	.	TGTGCCTGGAGCGGGAACCCGCTCAATGAGCAGTACTTC	CAWSGNPLNEQYF
.	TRBV18	TRBJ1-1	.	TGTGCCAGCTCACCACCGGGACCGAGAATGAACACTGAAGCTTTCTTT	CASSPPGPRMNTEAFF